The rows below give T cell receptor beta chains drawn from one sample of a study of blood T cell repertoires in COVID-19. The repertoire was sequenced with immunoSEQ multiplex PCR; TCRdb's copy has only in-frame clones and lacks some. Of hundreds of thousands of clones listed, roughly 84% are singletons. Sequencing used peripheral blood. Every receptor here comes from a man between 25 and 39 years old with active or convalescent COVID-19. Both conserved end residues are part of each CDR3. A D gene is named only where the DNA matches it firmly. Rows give clone size only sometimes, using once, few, many, or a class for an expanded clone.

J gene	V gene	clone size	D gene	CDR3 DNA	CDR3 protein
TRBJ1-3	TRBV6-5	NA	NA	TGTGCCAGCGGTAGAGGGAGGGGAAACACCATATATTTT	CASGRGRGNTIYF
TRBJ1-2	TRBV3-1/TRBV3-2	NA	TRBD1	TGTGCCAGCAGCCGAGGTTTTACTGGGACAGGGATTGGCTACACCTTC	CASSRGFTGTGIGYTF
TRBJ2-1	TRBV27	once	NA	TGTGCCAGCAGTTCCCCCGGTGATGAGCAGTTCTTC	CASSSPGDEQFF
TRBJ1-1	TRBV28	NA	NA	TGTGCCAGCAGCAGGACTCAAGAGTTCGCTGAAGCTTTCTTT	CASSRTQEFAEAFF
TRBJ2-1	TRBV30	NA	TRBD2	TGTGCCTGGGGAAGGAAAGGGACTAGCGGTAACAATGAGCAGTTCTTC	CAWGRKGTSGNNEQFF
TRBJ2-7	TRBV6-1	NA	NA	TGTGCCAGCAGTGCCGGGGTTGGGGGGGGCGCTATGAAGCAGTACTTC	CASSAGVGGGAMKQYF
TRBJ2-5	TRBV19	NA	TRBD2	TGTGCCAGTAGTACCCAGCGGGGGTGGGAACAGACCCAGTACTTC	CASSTQRGWEQTQYF
TRBJ1-3	TRBV27	NA	NA	TGTGCCAGCAGTTTGTCAGGAGGAAACACCATATATTTT	CASSLSGGNTIYF
TRBJ1-5	TRBV12-3/TRBV12-4	NA	NA	TGTGCCAGCAGCCTTAGATCTCAGCCCCAGCATTTT	CASSLRSQPQHF
TRBJ2-7	TRBV28	NA	NA	TGTGCCAGCAGTTTAGGTCAGCGCTACGAGCAGTACTTC	CASSLGQRYEQYF
TRBJ1-1	TRBV7-9	NA	NA	TGTGCCAGCAGCTTCACTGGCGGGGCTGAAGCTTTCTTT	CASSFTGGAEAFF
TRBJ1-2	TRBV28	once	NA	TGTGCCAGCAGTTTAGTTGAGAGGGCGGTTTCTAACTATGGCTACACCTTC	CASSLVERAVSNYGYTF
TRBJ1-4	TRBV2	NA	NA	TGTGCCAGCAGTGAACCAAAGACAGGAAGAAAACTGTTTTTT	CASSEPKTGRKLFF
TRBJ2-4	TRBV9	once	TRBD2	TGTGCCAGCAGCCTCACCGGGACGGTTGGGGGGGAAGCCAAAAACATTCAGTACTTC	CASSLTGTVGGEAKNIQYF
TRBJ2-7	TRBV28	NA	TRBD1	TGTGCCGGATCCGGGACAGACAGCTACGAGCAGTACTTC	CAGSGTDSYEQYF
TRBJ2-7	TRBV5-1	NA	TRBD1	TGCGCCAGCAGCAGGGACAGGGGCCGCTCCTACGAGCAGTACTTC	CASSRDRGRSYEQYF
TRBJ1-5	TRBV19	NA	NA	TGTGCCAGTAGTACCATCGACAGTAGCAATCAGCCCCAGCATTTT	CASSTIDSSNQPQHF
TRBJ1-5	TRBV19	once	NA	TGTGCCAGTAACCCTACAGGGCTCAAGCCCCAGCATTTT	CASNPTGLKPQHF
TRBJ2-1	TRBV7-3	once	TRBD2	TGTGCCAGCAGCTCCCGTAGCGGGAGAGGTGCGGATGAGCAGTTCTTC	CASSSRSGRGADEQFF
TRBJ1-6	TRBV2	NA	TRBD1	TGTGCCAGCAGGAGGACAGGGCTCGATTCACCCCTCCACTTT	CASRRTGLDSPLHF
TRBJ2-7	TRBV13	once	NA	TGTGCCAGCAGCAACGACAGTTACGAGCAGTACTTC	CASSNDSYEQYF
TRBJ1-4	TRBV5-8	NA	TRBD1	TGTGCCAGCAGCCCTGGACAGGGGGCTCGTGAAAAACTGTTTTTT	CASSPGQGAREKLFF
TRBJ1-1	TRBV9	NA	NA	TGTGCCAGCAGCCCCCGCGTCAACACTGAAGCTTTCTTT	CASSPRVNTEAFF
TRBJ1-4	TRBV4-3	NA	TRBD1	TGCGCCAGCAGCCAAGAAGTCCAGGGGGCGATGGGAGAAAAACTGTTTTTT	CASSQEVQGAMGEKLFF
TRBJ2-2	TRBV15	few	TRBD2	TGTGCCACCAGCAGGGGAGGACTAGCGGGGGGACCCGGGGAGCTGTTTTTT	CATSRGGLAGGPGELFF
TRBJ2-3	TRBV7-2	few	TRBD2	TGTGCCAGCAGCTTCCTAGCGGCCCGCACAGATACGCAGTATTTT	CASSFLAARTDTQYF
TRBJ1-2	TRBV4-3	NA	NA	TGCGCCAGCAGCCAAGATTGGACTCTGAGGGGCTACACCTTC	CASSQDWTLRGYTF
TRBJ2-5	TRBV4-1	NA	TRBD2	TGCGCCAGCAGCCAAGATCCTGGCGGGGGAGAGACCCAGTACTTC	CASSQDPGGGETQYF
TRBJ2-5	TRBV29-1	NA	TRBD2	TGCAGCGTTGCCGGGTGGGGAGGGGCAGAGACCCAGTACTTC	CSVAGWGGAETQYF